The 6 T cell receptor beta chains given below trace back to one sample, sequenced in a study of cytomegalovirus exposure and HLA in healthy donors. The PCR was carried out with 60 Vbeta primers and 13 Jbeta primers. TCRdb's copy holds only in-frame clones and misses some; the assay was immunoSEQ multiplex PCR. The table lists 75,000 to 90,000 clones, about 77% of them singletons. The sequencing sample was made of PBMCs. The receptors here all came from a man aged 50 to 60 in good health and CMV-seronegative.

The CDR3 nucleotides are TGTGCCAGCAGTGCGACAGGGGGAAACCCTGGGGCCAACGTCCTGACTTTC. Its translation is CASSATGGNPGANVLTF. The chain is built from TRBV6-1 and TRBJ2-6, with TRBD1 identical over 9 bases. The CDR3 consists of 17 residues. The V segment lost 4 bases and the J segment 2 bases; nucleotides outside the gene matches: 6. CDR1 is MNHNS, CDR2 SASEGT, per germline.

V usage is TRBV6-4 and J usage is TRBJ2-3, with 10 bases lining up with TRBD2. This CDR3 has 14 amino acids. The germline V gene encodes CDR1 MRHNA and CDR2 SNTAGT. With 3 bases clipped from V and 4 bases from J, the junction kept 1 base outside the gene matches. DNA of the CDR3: TGTGCCAGCAGTGAAAGCGGGGGGGCAGATACGCAGTATTTT. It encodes CASSESGGADTQYF.

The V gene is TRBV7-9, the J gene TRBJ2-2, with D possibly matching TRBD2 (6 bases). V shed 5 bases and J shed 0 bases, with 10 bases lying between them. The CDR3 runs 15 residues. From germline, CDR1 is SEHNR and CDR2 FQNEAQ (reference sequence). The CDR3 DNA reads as TGTGCCAGCAGCCCGGCGGGGCCGAACACCGGGGAGCTGTTTTTT. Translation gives CASSPAGPNTGELFF.

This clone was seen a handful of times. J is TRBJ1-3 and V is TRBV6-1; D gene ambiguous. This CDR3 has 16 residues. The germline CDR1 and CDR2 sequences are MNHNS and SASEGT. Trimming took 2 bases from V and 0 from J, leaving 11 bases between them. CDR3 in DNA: TGTGCCAGCAGTGAACAGGCTGGCTTCTCTGGAAACACCATATATTTT. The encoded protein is CASSEQAGFSGNTIYF.

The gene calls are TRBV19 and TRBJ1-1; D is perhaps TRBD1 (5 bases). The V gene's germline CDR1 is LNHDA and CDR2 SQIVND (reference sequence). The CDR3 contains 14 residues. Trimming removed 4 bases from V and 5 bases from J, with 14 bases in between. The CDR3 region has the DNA TGTGCCAGTAGTACCTTCGGGGGGAGGACTGAAGCTTTCTTT. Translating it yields CASSTFGGRTEAFF.

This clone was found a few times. In DNA form, the CDR3 reads TGTGCCAGCAGTTTGCGGAATTCACCCCTCCACTTT. Amino acid sequence: CASSLRNSPLHF. This chain joins TRBV28 and TRBJ1-6, with D hard to call. This CDR3 contains 12 residues. Trimming shortened V by 3 bases and J by 7 bases, and 4 bases separated the two germline ends. The germline V gene encodes CDR1 MDHEN and CDR2 SYDVKM.